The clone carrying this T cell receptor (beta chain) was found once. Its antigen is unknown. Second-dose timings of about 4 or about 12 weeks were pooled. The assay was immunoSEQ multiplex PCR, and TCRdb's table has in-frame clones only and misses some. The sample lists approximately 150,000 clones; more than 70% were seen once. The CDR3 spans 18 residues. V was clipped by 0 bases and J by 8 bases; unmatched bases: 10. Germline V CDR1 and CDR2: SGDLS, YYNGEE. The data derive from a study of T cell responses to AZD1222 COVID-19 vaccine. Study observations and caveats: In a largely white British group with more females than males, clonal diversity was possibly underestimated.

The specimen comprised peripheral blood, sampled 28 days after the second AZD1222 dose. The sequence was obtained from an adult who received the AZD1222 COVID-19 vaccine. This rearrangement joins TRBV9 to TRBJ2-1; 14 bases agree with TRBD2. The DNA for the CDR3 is TGTGCCAGCAGCGTAGCTTCCTGGACTAGCGGGAGGAGCGATGAGCAGTTCTTC. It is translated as CASSVASWTSGRSDEQFF.